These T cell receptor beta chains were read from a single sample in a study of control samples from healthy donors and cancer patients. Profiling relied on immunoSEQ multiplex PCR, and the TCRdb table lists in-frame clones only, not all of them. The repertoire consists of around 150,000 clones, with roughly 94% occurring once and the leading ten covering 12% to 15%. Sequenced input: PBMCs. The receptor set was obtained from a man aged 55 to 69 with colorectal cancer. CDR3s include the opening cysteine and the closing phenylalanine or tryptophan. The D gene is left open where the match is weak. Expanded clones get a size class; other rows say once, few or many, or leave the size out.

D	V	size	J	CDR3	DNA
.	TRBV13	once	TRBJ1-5	CASSLGREKPQHF	TGTGCCAGCAGCTTAGGCCGGGAAAAGCCCCAGCATTTT
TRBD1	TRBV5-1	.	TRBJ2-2	CASRRIQGTNTGELFF	TGCGCCAGCCGTCGGATACAGGGGACGAACACCGGGGAGCTGTTTTTT
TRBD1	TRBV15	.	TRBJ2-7	CATSRDRGQGANEQYF	TGTGCCACCAGCAGAGATCGCGGACAGGGGGCAAACGAGCAGTACTTC
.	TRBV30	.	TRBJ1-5	CAWSVADNQPQHF	TGTGCCTGGAGCGTTGCGGACAATCAGCCCCAGCATTTT
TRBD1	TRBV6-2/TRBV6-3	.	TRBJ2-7	CASSRQGQGSYEQYF	TGTGCCAGCAGCCGCCAGGGACAGGGGTCCTACGAGCAGTACTTC
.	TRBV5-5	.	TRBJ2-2	CASSFLANTGELFF	TGTGCCAGCAGCTTTTTGGCAAACACCGGGGAGCTGTTTTTT
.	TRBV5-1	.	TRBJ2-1	CASSSGTTGSTYNEQFF	TGCGCCAGCAGCTCGGGGACTACAGGGTCGACCTACAATGAGCAGTTCTTC
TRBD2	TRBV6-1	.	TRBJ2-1	CASSVSSGGLSYNEQFF	TGTGCCAGCAGTGTCTCTAGCGGGGGGCTCTCCTACAATGAGCAGTTCTTC
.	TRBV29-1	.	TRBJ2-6	CSVYLSGANVLTF	TGCAGCGTTTACCTCTCTGGGGCCAACGTCCTGACTTTC
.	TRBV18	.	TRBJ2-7	CASSPGAAYEQYF	TGTGCCAGCTCACCCGGGGCAGCCTACGAGCAGTACTTC
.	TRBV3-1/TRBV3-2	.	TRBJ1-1	CASSPPLGQPSNTEAFF	TGTGCCAGCAGCCCGCCTCTAGGACAGCCTTCGAACACTGAAGCTTTCTTT
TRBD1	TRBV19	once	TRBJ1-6	CASRAVDRENSPLHF	TGTGCCAGCAGGGCTGTAGACAGGGAAAATTCACCCCTCCACTTT
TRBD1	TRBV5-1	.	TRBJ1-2	CASSLRDRPNYGYTF	TGCGCCAGCAGCCTCCGGGACAGGCCGAACTATGGCTACACCTTC
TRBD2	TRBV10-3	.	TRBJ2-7	CAITPGTGGTYEQYF	TGTGCCATAACCCCCGGGACGGGAGGGACCTACGAGCAGTACTTC
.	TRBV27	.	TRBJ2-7	CASTRTGAYEQYF	TGTGCCTCCACCCGGACTGGAGCATACGAGCAGTACTTC
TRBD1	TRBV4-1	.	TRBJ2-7	CASSQFGTGQYEQYF	TGCGCCAGCAGCCAGTTCGGGACAGGGCAGTACGAGCAGTACTTC
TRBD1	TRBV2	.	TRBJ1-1	CASSPIRNNRGTGEKAFF	TGTGCCAGCAGCCCCATTAGAAATAACAGGGGAACGGGGGAAAAGGCTTTCTTT
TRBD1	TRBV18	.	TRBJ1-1	CASSQTGLTEAFF	TGTGCCAGCTCCCAGACAGGGTTGACTGAAGCTTTCTTT
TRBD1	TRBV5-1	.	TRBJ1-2	CASSLGTGSLAGYGYTF	TGCGCCAGCAGCTTGGGGACAGGTTCCCTGGCGGGGTATGGCTACACCTTC
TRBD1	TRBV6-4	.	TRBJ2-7	CASSDSSGGASEQYF	TGTGCCAGCAGTGACTCGTCAGGGGGCGCTTCCGAGCAGTACTTC
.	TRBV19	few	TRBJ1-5	CASIGIAGNQPQHF	TGTGCCAGTATAGGGATAGCTGGCAATCAGCCCCAGCATTTT
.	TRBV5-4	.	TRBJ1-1	CASSVTPGRTATEAFF	TGTGCCAGCAGCGTTACACCGGGGAGGACGGCCACTGAAGCTTTCTTT
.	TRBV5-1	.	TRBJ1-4	CASSFQGNNEKLFF	TGCGCCAGCAGCTTTCAGGGTAATAATGAAAAACTGTTTTTT
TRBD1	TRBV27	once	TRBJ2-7	CASSFTPSGGGVYEQYF	TGTGCCAGCAGTTTTACCCCCTCAGGGGGCGGGGTGTACGAGCAGTACTTC
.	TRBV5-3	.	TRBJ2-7	CARSLEDSYEQYF	TGTGCCAGAAGCTTGGAGGACAGCTACGAGCAGTACTTC
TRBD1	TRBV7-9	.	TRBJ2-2	CASSLKGTGGSTGELFF	TGTGCCAGCAGCTTAAAAGGGACAGGGGGCAGCACCGGGGAGCTGTTTTTT
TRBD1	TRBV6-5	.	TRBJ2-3	CASSGTGGATDTQYF	TGTGCCAGCAGCGGGACAGGGGGAGCCACAGATACGCAGTATTTT
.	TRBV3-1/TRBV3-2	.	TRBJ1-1	CASSPVRGLNTEAFF	TGTGCCAGCAGCCCAGTAAGAGGTCTGAACACTGAAGCTTTCTTT
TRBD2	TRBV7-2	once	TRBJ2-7	CASSSPRGVGLYEQYF	TGTGCCAGCAGCTCGCCCCGGGGGGTGGGACTCTACGAGCAGTACTTC
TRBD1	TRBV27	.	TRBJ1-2	CASREQGFGRIYGYTF	TGTGCCAGCAGGGAACAGGGGTTTGGTCGTATCTATGGCTACACCTTC
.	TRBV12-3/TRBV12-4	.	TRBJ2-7	CASSLQYEQYF	TGTGCCAGCAGTTTACAATACGAGCAGTACTTC
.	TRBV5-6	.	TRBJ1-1	CASSLVAGNTEAFF	TGTGCCAGCAGCTTGGTAGCAGGGAACACTGAAGCTTTCTTT
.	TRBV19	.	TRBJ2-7	CASSIRGLRSNEQYF	TGTGCCAGTAGTATCCGGGGCCTACGATCCAACGAGCAGTACTTC
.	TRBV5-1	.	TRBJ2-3	CASSLRLSESTDTQYF	TGCGCCAGCAGCTTAAGACTTTCCGAGAGCACAGATACGCAGTATTTT
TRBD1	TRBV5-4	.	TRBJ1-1	CASSLVRGQTEAFF	TGTGCCAGCAGCTTAGTCAGGGGGCAAACTGAAGCTTTCTTT
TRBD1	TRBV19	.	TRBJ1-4	CASTRDRSNEKLFF	TGTGCCAGTACCCGGGACAGGTCGAATGAAAAACTGTTTTTT
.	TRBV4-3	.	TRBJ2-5	CASSQEVRPQETQYF	TGCGCCAGCAGCCAAGAGGTCAGGCCTCAAGAGACCCAGTACTTC